The 17 T cell receptor beta chains given below trace back to one sample, sequenced in a study of blood T cell repertoires in COVID-19. TCRdb keeps only in-frame clones here, not all; method: immunoSEQ multiplex PCR. Here the sample spans some 160,000 clones, approximately 80% being singletons. Sequenced input: peripheral blood. Source of these receptors: a human donor in a cohort sampled during active COVID-19.

This sequence joins TRBV1 and TRBJ2-7; the table names TRBD2, a call not compared with the DNA. TRBV1 is annotated as a pseudogene. This CDR3 spans 17 amino acids. The CDR3 protein is CTSSQDPGTSASYEQYF. The CDR3 region has the DNA TGCACCAGCAGCCAAGATCCCGGGACTAGCGCTTCCTACGAGCAGTACTTC.

In this sample, this clone turned up once. This rearrangement joins TRBV11-3 to TRBJ1-3, with D tentatively TRBD1 (6 bases). CDR1 SGHNT and CDR2 YENEEA come from the germline V gene. Trimming took off 5 bases at V and 0 bases at J, with 11 bases between the two ends. The CDR3 loop spans 15 amino acids. The CDR3, as DNA: TGTGCCAGCAGCAGCACAGGGACCTCTGGAAACACCATATATTTT. As protein: CASSSTGTSGNTIYF.

V usage is TRBV2 and J usage is TRBJ2-2, with TRBD1 matching over 7 bases. CDR3 length: 14 residues. V gave up 7 bases and J gave up 3 bases; unmatched junction bases: 5. Germline V gene lookup returns CDR1 SNHLY and CDR2 FYNNEI. The DNA of the CDR3 is TGTGCCAGCACCCAGGGGGTGGACACCGGGGAGCTGTTTTTT. It yields the protein CASTQGVDTGELFF. Together with reference TRBV2 and TRBJ2-2, the CDR3 gives the full variable domain: EPEVTQTPSHQVTQMGQEVILRCVPISNHLYFYWYRQILGQKVEFLVSFYNNEISEKSEIFDDQFSVERPDGSNFTLKIRSTKLEDSAMYFCASTQGVDTGELFFGEGSRLTVL.

The chain couples TRBV7-9 to TRBJ1-4; TRBD1 might be the D (5 bases). Germline V gives CDR1 SEHNR, CDR2 FQNEAQ (reference sequence). The CDR3 runs 15 residues. The V gene lost 5 bases and the J gene lost 8 bases, with 18 bases spanning the gap. The CDR3 sequence: CASSTGQALSEKLFF. In DNA form, the CDR3 reads TGTGCCAGCAGCACCGGACAAGCGCTAAGCGAAAAACTGTTTTTT.

This rearrangement joins TRBV6-5 to TRBJ2-7; 9 nucleotides agree with TRBD2. Trimming at V came to 8 bases and at J to 4 bases, leaving 9 bases not matched to a gene. Per the germline V gene, CDR1 is MNHEY and CDR2 is SVGAGI. This CDR3 spans 14 amino acids. CDR3: CASLLTSGLYEQYF. Here the CDR3 DNA reads TGTGCCAGCCTCCTGACTAGCGGACTGTACGAGCAGTACTTC.

This clone appeared a few times. This chain links TRBV19 with TRBJ1-4; D perhaps matches TRBD1 (6 bases). From germline, CDR1 is LNHDA and CDR2 SQIVND (reference sequence). The V and J ends lost 3 bases and 6 bases respectively, with 14 bases between them. The CDR3 has 15 amino acids. DNA of the CDR3: TGTGCCAGTAGTATGCGAAAAGGGGGGGATGAAAAACTGTTTTTT. Residues: CASSMRKGGDEKLFF.

The V and J genes are TRBV6-6 and TRBJ1-3, with D tentatively TRBD1 (6 bases). From germline, CDR1 is MNHNY and CDR2 SVGAGI (reference sequence). V shed 6 bases and J shed 2 bases, with 14 bases lying between them. CDR3 length: 15 residues. The DNA for the CDR3 is TGTGCCAGCAGCTCCGGGACATATGCTGGAAACACCATATATTTT. Protein sequence: CASSSGTYAGNTIYF.

In this sample, this clone turned up a few times. The chain uses TRBV5-6 and TRBJ2-1, with D tentatively TRBD2 (6 bases). The germline CDR1 and CDR2 sequences are SGHDT and YYEEEE. V gave up 2 bases and J gave up 2 bases, with 11 bases separating them. The CDR3 extends over 15 amino acids. The DNA of the CDR3 is TGTGCCAGCAGCTTCAACGGAGGGACCTACAATGAGCAGTTCTTC. Translated: CASSFNGGTYNEQFF. Together with reference TRBV5-6 and TRBJ2-1, the CDR3 gives the full variable domain: DAGVTQSPTHLIKTRGQQVTLRCSPKSGHDTVSWYQQALGQGPQFIFQYYEEEERQRGNFPDRFSGHQFPNYSSELNVNALLLGDSALYLCASSFNGGTYNEQFFGPGTRLTVL.

This clone turned up a few times. This chain uses TRBV9 with TRBJ1-5; the match to TRBD1 covers 7 bases. CDR1 and CDR2 from the germline V gene are SGDLS and YYNGEE. Trimming cost V 1 base and J 5 bases; bases outside gene matches: 6. The CDR3 runs 15 residues. The CDR3 sequence: CASSVSTGEDQPQHF. The DNA of the CDR3 is TGTGCCAGCAGCGTATCAACAGGGGAAGATCAGCCCCAGCATTTT.

Of note for this clone: One end of the junction fails to match germline, which may point to a read error. The chain links TRBV9 to TRBJ2-5; 10 bases align to TRBD2. This CDR3 is 16 amino acids long. Looked up from germline, CDR1 is SGDLS and CDR2 is YYNGEE. The CDR3 here is CASSVASGGYQATQYF. The CDR3, as DNA: TGTGCCAGCAGCGTAGCTAGCGGGGGTTATCAAGCGACCCAGTACTTC.

The chain combines TRBV7-2 with TRBJ1-1; TRBD1 matches 7 bases. After removal of 5 bases from V and 12 bases from J, the junction contained 9 bases not matched to a gene. The CDR3 runs 12 residues. Germline V gene lookup returns CDR1 SGHTA and CDR2 FQGNSA. CDR3 amino acids: CASSQGRGKTFF. The DNA of the CDR3 is TGTGCCAGCAGCCAGGGCAGGGGGAAAACTTTCTTT. The full variable domain, with the rest looked up from reference TRBV7-2 and TRBJ1-1, is GAGVSQSPSNKVTEKGKDVELRCDPISGHTALYWYRQSLGQGLEFLIYFQGNSAPDKSGLPSDRFSAERTGGSVSTLTIQRTQQEDSAVYLCASSQGRGKTFFGQGTRLTVV.

The chain recombines TRBV7-2 with TRBJ2-7; 12 bases are a match to TRBD2. CDR1 and CDR2 (germline): SGHTA, FQGNSA. V gave up 3 bases and J gave up 4 bases; unmatched junction bases: 4. This CDR3 has 15 residues. CDR3 bases: TGTGCCAGCAGCTTGACTAGCGGGAGTGGATACGAGCAGTACTTC. Translated, it gives CASSLTSGSGYEQYF.

In this sample, this clone is medium-sized. The chain uses TRBV10-2 and TRBJ1-4, with a tentative D call TRBD1 (5 bases). The germline V gene encodes CDR1 WSHSY and CDR2 SAAADI. Trimming cost V 7 bases and J 5 bases, with 11 bases left between them. The CDR3 length is 13 residues. The CDR3 DNA reads as TGCGCCAGCAAATTGGAGGGGAATGAAAAACTGTTTTTT. It encodes CASKLEGNEKLFF.

The chain has TRBV27 and TRBJ2-7, with TRBD2 matching over 9 bases. Germline CDR1 reads MNHEY; CDR2 reads SMNVEV (reference sequence). Trimming removed 5 bases from V and 1 base from J; junction bases left unmatched: 6. The CDR3 loop spans 15 amino acids. CDR3 bases: TGTGCCAGCAGTCCACGACTAGCGGCTTCCTACGAGCAGTACTTC. This gives the protein CASSPRLAASYEQYF.

The gene calls are TRBV18 and TRBJ2-3, with D perhaps TRBD1 (5 bases). Germline CDR1 reads KGHSH; CDR2 reads LQKENI. The length of the CDR3 is 15 residues. Between the trimmed V and J ends, which lost 3 bases and 0 bases, there was a span of 10 bases. CDR3 sequence (DNA): TGTGCCAGCTCACCCGACAGATCTAGCACAGATACGCAGTATTTT. Translated, it gives CASSPDRSSTDTQYF. The full variable domain, completed using reference TRBV18 and TRBJ2-3, is NAGVMQNPRHLVRRRGQEARLRCSPMKGHSHVYWYRQLPEEGLKFMVYLQKENIIDESGMPKERFSAEFPKEGPSILRIQQVVRGDSAAYFCASSPDRSSTDTQYFGPGTRLTVL.

V and J are TRBV10-3 and TRBJ2-7, with D perhaps TRBD1 (6 bases). Trimming left V 6 bases short and J 2 bases short, with 17 bases between. The CDR3 is made up of 15 amino acids. The germline CDR1 and CDR2 sequences are ENHRY and SYGVKD. Written as DNA, the CDR3 is TGTGCCATCAGCGGAGTCGGGCCAGGGGCCTACGAGCAGTACTTC. Translating it yields CAISGVGPGAYEQYF.

V gene TRBV27 combines with J gene TRBJ2-7; D is undetermined. Trimming cost V 3 bases and J 0 bases, with 3 bases left between them. The CDR3 has 12 residues. CDR1 is MNHEY, CDR2 SMNVEV, per germline (reference sequence). The CDR3: CASSFNSYEQYF. CDR3 sequence (DNA): TGTGCCAGCAGTTTTAACTCCTACGAGCAGTACTTC.